Listed below are T cell receptor beta chains from one sample, sequenced in a study of CD8 T cells in ankylosing spondylitis. TCRdb re-analysed the 5' RACE reads in MiXCR, keeping a single row per CDR3 protein. The data contain under 250,000 distinct CDR3 sequences, about 10% of them singletons. The specimen sequenced was blood, either unsorted or a sorted T cell fraction (not recorded which). These receptor sequences come from a male donor with ankylosing spondylitis or in good health (not recorded which). Each CDR3 is given with its conserved first and last residue. D genes are given only for firm matches. Not all rows give a size; the values are once, few, many and, for expanded clones, a class.

CDR3 protein | CDR3 DNA | J gene | V gene | D gene | CDR3 length | clone size
CASSQQPHWEEQYF | TGTGCCAGCAGCCAACAACCACACTGGGAAGAGCAGTACTTC | TRBJ2-7 | TRBV7-2 | NA | 14 | few
CASSDQGNSPLHF | TGTGCCAGCAGTGATCAGGGGAATTCACCCCTCCACTTT | TRBJ1-6 | TRBV2 | NA | 13 | NA
CSARGFSGNEQFF | TGCAGTGCTAGGGGGTTCTCGGGTAATGAGCAGTTCTTC | TRBJ2-1 | TRBV20-1 | NA | 13 | NA
CASSLESGRAGELFF | TGTGCCAGCAGCTTAGAGAGCGGGAGAGCCGGGGAGCTGTTTTTT | TRBJ2-2 | TRBV7-2 | TRBD2 | 15 | few
CASSFLGLAGGPDKNIQYF | TGTGCCAGCAGTTTCCTTGGACTAGCGGGGGGGCCGGACAAAAACATTCAGTACTTC | TRBJ2-4 | TRBV2 | TRBD2 | 19 | few
CASSTGTKSYNEQFF | TGTGCCAGCAGTACCGGGACAAAATCCTACAATGAGCAGTTCTTC | TRBJ2-1 | TRBV27 | NA | 15 | many
CASSTQGRGNTEAFF | TGTGCCAGCAGTACGCAAGGGAGGGGAAACACTGAAGCTTTCTTT | TRBJ1-1 | TRBV12-3/TRBV12-4 | NA | 15 | many
CSATPIGVGEQYF | TGCAGTGCCACCCCGATAGGGGTAGGGGAGCAGTACTTC | TRBJ2-7 | TRBV20-1 | NA | 13 | many
CASSSRGDNEQFF | TGTGCCAGCAGTTCCCGGGGAGACAATGAGCAGTTCTTC | TRBJ2-1 | TRBV6-5 | NA | 13 | NA
CASSSAGQGYSTEAFF | TGTGCCAGCAGCTCCGCGGGACAGGGGTATTCCACTGAAGCTTTCTTT | TRBJ1-1 | TRBV3-1 | TRBD1 | 16 | few
CASRIAGGGQPQHF | TGTGCCAGCAGGATCGCAGGGGGCGGACAGCCCCAGCATTTT | TRBJ1-5 | TRBV12-3/TRBV12-4 | TRBD1 | 14 | NA
CAWSGSGTEAFF | TGTGCCTGGAGTGGTTCGGGCACTGAAGCTTTCTTT | TRBJ1-1 | TRBV30 | NA | 12 | NA
CATSDSWGTSGYNEQFF | TGTGCCACCAGTGATTCTTGGGGGACTAGCGGGTACAATGAGCAGTTCTTC | TRBJ2-1 | TRBV24-1 | TRBD2 | 17 | many
CASSHLNSGGQEQFF | TGTGCCAGCAGCCACCTCAATAGCGGGGGGCAAGAGCAGTTCTTC | TRBJ2-1 | TRBV3-1 | TRBD2 | 15 | many
CASSEAPLVYGYTF | TGTGCCAGCAGTGAAGCCCCGCTTGTCTATGGCTACACCTTC | TRBJ1-2 | TRBV6-1 | NA | 14 | many
CAWSPLPSEQYF | TGTGCCTGGAGCCCCCTCCCCAGCGAGCAGTACTTC | TRBJ2-7 | TRBV30 | NA | 12 | many